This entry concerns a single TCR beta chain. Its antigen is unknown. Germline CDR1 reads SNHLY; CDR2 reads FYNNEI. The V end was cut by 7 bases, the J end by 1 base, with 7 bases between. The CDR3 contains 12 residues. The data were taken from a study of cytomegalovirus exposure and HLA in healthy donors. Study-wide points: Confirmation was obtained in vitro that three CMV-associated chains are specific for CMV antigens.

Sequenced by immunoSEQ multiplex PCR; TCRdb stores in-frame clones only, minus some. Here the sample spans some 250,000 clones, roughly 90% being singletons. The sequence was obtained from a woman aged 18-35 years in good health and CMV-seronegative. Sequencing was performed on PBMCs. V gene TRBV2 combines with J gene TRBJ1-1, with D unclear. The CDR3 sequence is CASTVWNTEAFF. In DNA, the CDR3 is TGTGCCAGCACCGTGTGGAACACTGAAGCTTTCTTT.